The clone carrying this T cell receptor (beta chain) came up a few times. Its cognate antigen is unknown. The PCR was carried out with 60 Vbeta primers and 13 Jbeta primers. Data came from immunoSEQ multiplex PCR; TCRdb stores just in-frame clones and leaves some out. Counted here are about 190,000 clones, approximately 85% occurring once; the ten biggest clones make up about 0.78%. This specimen comes from a study of cytomegalovirus exposure and HLA in healthy donors. Study-level findings and limits: The majority of TCR sequences were rare, yet some public TCRs appeared in many donors.

V trimming: 5 bases; J trimming: 2 bases; junction bases outside the gene matches: 4. CDR1 is LNHDA, CDR2 SQIVND, per germline (reference sequence). This CDR3 is built from 15 residues. This TCR was recovered from a woman aged 18 to 35 in good health and CMV-seronegative. Sequenced sample: PBMCs. V usage is TRBV19 and J usage is TRBJ2-5; 11 bases agree with TRBD2. The CDR3 region has the DNA TGTGCCAGTAGTTTCGCTAGCGGGGGGCAAGAGACCCAGTACTTC. This gives the protein CASSFASGGQETQYF.